This T cell receptor beta chain is drawn from a study of early T cells in non-severe SARS-CoV-2 infection. CDR3 length equals 15 residues. CDR1 and CDR2 from the germline V gene are KGHSH and LQKENI. V was shortened by 6 bases and J by 2 bases, with 17 bases between the two germline ends. This clonotype was found many times. Attachment of unique molecular identifiers to individual cDNA molecules was performed. Using its own MiXCR run on the 5' RACE reads, TCRdb lists one record per CDR3 protein. The sample includes roughly 100,000 distinct CDR3 sequences, approximately 14% seen only once; the top ten take 6% to 7%.

The chain joins TRBV18 to TRBJ2-7, with a possible D match to TRBD1 (5 bases). The specimen sequenced was whole blood. The source is an adult who was a healthcare worker with PCR-confirmed SARS-CoV-2 infection or an uninfected control (not recorded which). The CDR3 nucleotides are TGTGCCAGCTCCCTAGAACAGGCATGGACCTACGAGCAGTACTTC. Protein sequence: CASSLEQAWTYEQYF.